Each of the 5 T cell receptor beta chains below was sequenced from the same sample in a study of shared clonotypes between healthy human individuals. CD45RO-negative CD8 cells positively selected for CCR7 made up the naive population, which excluded terminally differentiated effector memory CD45RA+ cells. Generated by immunoSEQ multiplex PCR, the TCRdb table keeps only in-frame clones and is missing some. This table has about 800,000 clones, approximately 96% appearing once. Sequenced: naive CD8+ T cells sorted from blood. Receptors were obtained from a man aged 25 to 45 in good health.

The chain has TRBV29-1 and TRBJ2-1; TRBD2 matches at 13 bases. The J segment lost 3 bases and the V segment lost 6 bases, leaving 11 bases of the junction unmatched. This CDR3 comprises 17 residues. Germline lookup yields CDR1 SQVTM and CDR2 ANQGSEA. This CDR3 reads CSVETGTSGKHYNEQFF. As DNA, the CDR3 is TGCAGCGTGGAAACCGGGACTAGCGGGAAGCACTACAATGAGCAGTTCTTC.

This chain uses TRBV7-2 with TRBJ1-2, with a tentative D call TRBD1 (5 bases). Germline loops: CDR1 SGHTA, CDR2 FQGNSA. This CDR3 is built from 14 residues. Trimming pared 7 bases from V and 4 bases from J, leaving 16 bases between. The CDR3 sequence is CASIGGVKSYGYTF. The CDR3 coding sequence is TGTGCCAGCATAGGAGGGGTGAAGTCCTATGGCTACACCTTC.

J is TRBJ2-3 and V is TRBV19, with D possibly called TRBD1 or TRBD2 (5 bases each). The CDR3 runs to 15 residues. Germline CDR1 is LNHDA and CDR2 is SQIVND (reference sequence). V was shortened by 5 bases and J by 2 bases, with 14 bases between the two germline ends. CDR3 coding DNA: TGTGCCAGTAGTGTGCGGGCAGGGTACACAGATACGCAGTATTTT. Amino acid sequence: CASSVRAGYTDTQYF.

This clone was counted a single time. The V gene is TRBV6-5, the J gene TRBJ2-1; TRBD2 agrees at 10 bases. CDR3 length equals 15 residues. Per germline, CDR1 MNHEY and CDR2 SVGAGI. V gave up 5 bases and J gave up 2 bases; unmatched junction bases: 3. In nucleotides, the CDR3 is TGTGCCAGCAGTCTAGCGGGAGACCCCTACAATGAGCAGTTCTTC. Its translation is CASSLAGDPYNEQFF.

The gene calls are TRBV11-2 and TRBJ2-1; the D gene could be TRBD1 or TRBD2 (5 bases each). CDR1 is SGHAT and CDR2 is FQNNGV in the germline V gene. This CDR3 has 17 residues. V was cut by 4 bases and J by 3 bases, with 19 bases left in between. The CDR3, as DNA: TGTGCCAGCAGCTCGCTTCTAACGGGACCCCACTACAATGAGCAGTTCTTC. Protein sequence: CASSSLLTGPHYNEQFF.